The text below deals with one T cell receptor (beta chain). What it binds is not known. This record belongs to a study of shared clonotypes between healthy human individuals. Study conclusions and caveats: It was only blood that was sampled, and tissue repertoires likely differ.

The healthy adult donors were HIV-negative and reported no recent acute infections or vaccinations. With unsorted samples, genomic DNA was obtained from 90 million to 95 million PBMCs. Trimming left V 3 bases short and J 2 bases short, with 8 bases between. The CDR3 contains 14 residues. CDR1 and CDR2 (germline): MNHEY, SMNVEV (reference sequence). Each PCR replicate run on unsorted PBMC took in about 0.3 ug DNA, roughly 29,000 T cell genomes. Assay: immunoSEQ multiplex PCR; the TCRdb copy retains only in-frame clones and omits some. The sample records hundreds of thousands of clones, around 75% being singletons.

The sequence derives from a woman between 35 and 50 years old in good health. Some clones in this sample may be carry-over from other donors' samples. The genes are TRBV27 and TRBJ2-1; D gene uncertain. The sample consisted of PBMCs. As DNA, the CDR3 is TGTGCCAGCAGTTTTCTGAAGGCCTACAATGAGCAGTTCTTC. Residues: CASSFLKAYNEQFF.